The 17 T cell receptor beta chains given below trace back to one sample, sequenced in a study of OX40 agonist ivuxolimab in advanced cancers. This table comes from immunoSEQ multiplex PCR, and its TCRdb copy is limited to in-frame clones, with some not included. This table holds 75,000 to 95,000 clones, 85% to 90% found once. The material sequenced was CD4+ or CD8+ T cells sorted from blood, taken in a trial of the OX40 agonist ivuxolimab. The receptors come from an adult with an advanced solid tumor such as melanoma, head and neck, liver or kidney cancer.

The V and J genes are TRBV30 and TRBJ1-4; 7 positions match TRBD1. The germline V gene has CDR1 GTSNPN and CDR2 SVGIG (reference sequence). CDR3 size: 14 residues. V lost 2 bases to trimming and J lost 5 bases; unmatched junction nucleotides: 5. CDR3 DNA: TGTGCCTGGAGTAGGGGGACAGCAAATGAAAAACTGTTTTTT. This gives the protein CAWSRGTANEKLFF.

The CDR3 nucleotides are TGTGCCAGCAGCCCCAGAGGGTTGGGAGAAAAACTGTTTTTT. Its protein is CASSPRGLGEKLFF. This rearrangement joins TRBV13 to TRBJ1-4; D gene unclear. This CDR3 contains 14 residues. The V gene's germline CDR1 is PRHDT and CDR2 FYEKMQ (reference sequence). V was pared by 5 bases and J by 8 bases, with 15 bases between.

This clone was counted once. This chain links TRBV28 with TRBJ1-1; no clear D gene. The CDR3 is 14 amino acids. CDR1 MDHEN and CDR2 SYDVKM come from the germline V gene. Deletions cut 4 bases from V and 3 bases from J, with 12 bases between. CDR3 nucleotide sequence: TGTGCCAGCAGTTACCCCTGGAGTTACACTGAAGCTTTCTTT. Translated: CASSYPWSYTEAFF.

The chain recombines TRBV9 with TRBJ1-2, with 10 bases fitting TRBD1. CDR3 size: 15 residues. Trimming cost V 6 bases and J 6 bases; bases outside gene matches: 11. CDR1 and CDR2 (germline): SGDLS, YYNGEE. The CDR3 bases are TGTGCCAGCATAATTCCGAGGACAGGGGGAGATGGCTACACCTTC. This codes for CASIIPRTGGDGYTF.

The sample holds a few counts of this clone. The V gene is TRBV10-3, the J gene TRBJ2-7; no firm D call. CDR1 and CDR2 from the germline V gene are ENHRY and SYGVKD. The ends were cut back, 4 bases at V and 0 bases at J, with 7 bases in the middle. The CDR3 is 13 amino acids. CDR3 DNA sequence: TGTGCCATCAGTGTAACGCTCTCCTACGAGCAGTACTTC. It codes for CAISVTLSYEQYF.

This clone was observed a few times. The V gene is TRBV5-1, the J gene TRBJ1-1; D unclear. Germline V gives CDR1 SGHRS, CDR2 YFSETQ. V lost 0 bases and J 3 bases, leaving 15 bases between the germline ends. CDR3 length equals 16 residues. CDR3: CASSLGVLSRDTEAFF. The CDR3 DNA sequence: TGCGCCAGCAGCTTGGGGGTTTTATCTAGGGACACTGAAGCTTTCTTT.

This chain joins TRBV9 and TRBJ2-3, with 9 bases that match TRBD2. Germline CDR1 SGDLS, CDR2 YYNGEE. There are 14 residues in the CDR3. V was pared by 3 bases and J by 3 bases, with 2 bases of the junction left unmatched. This CDR3 is CASSALAGTDTQYF. In nucleotides, the CDR3 is TGTGCCAGCAGCGCGCTAGCGGGAACAGATACGCAGTATTTT. Supplemented by reference TRBV9 and TRBJ2-3, the full variable domain reads DSGVTQTPKHLITATGQRVTLRCSPRSGDLSVYWYQQSLDQGLQFLIQYYNGEERAKGNILERFSAQQFPDLHSELNLSSLELGDSALYFCASSALAGTDTQYFGPGTRLTVL.

This clone was seen a handful of times. The CDR3: CASSLATGATEKLFF. CDR3 bases: TGTGCCAGCAGCTTGGCTACAGGGGCAACTGAAAAACTGTTTTTT. The rearrangement joins TRBV5-4 to TRBJ1-4; 7 positions agree with TRBD1. This CDR3 region has 15 residues. The junction had 6 bases not matched to a gene; V was cut back by 0 bases and J by 7 bases. CDR1 and CDR2 from the germline V gene are SGHNT and YYREEE (reference sequence).

This clone was detected once. The V and J genes are TRBV6-1 and TRBJ2-2; D may be TRBD1 or TRBD2 (6 bases each). This CDR3 contains 17 residues. Looked up from germline, CDR1 is MNHNS and CDR2 is SASEGT. Trimming took off 2 bases at V and 7 bases at J, with 20 bases between the two ends. As DNA, the CDR3 is TGTGCCAGCAGTGAAAGCTGGTTGGGGGGCGCCGGCGGGGAGCTGTTTTTT. Protein: CASSESWLGGAGGELFF.

The V and J genes are TRBV30 and TRBJ2-5; TRBD2 is a possible D gene (6 bases). V gave up 3 bases and J gave up 4 bases, with 12 bases separating them. CDR1 is GTSNPN, CDR2 SVGIG, per germline (reference sequence). CDR3 length: 13 amino acids. CDR3 sequence (DNA): TGTGCCTGGAGGGGACTTTCCCGAGAGACCCAGTACTTC. Its translation is CAWRGLSRETQYF.

The J gene is TRBJ2-1, the V gene TRBV4-3; D is unclear. CDR1 LGHNA and CDR2 YSLEER come from the germline V gene. V was pared by 3 bases and J by 4 bases, with 7 bases between. CDR3 length equals 13 residues. CDR3 DNA: TGCGCCAGCAGCCAGGAGACTTACAATGAGCAGTTCTTC. Translated: CASSQETYNEQFF.

V and J are TRBV6-6 and TRBJ1-5; D call uncertain. Germline-derived CDR1 and CDR2 are MNHNY and SVGAGI (reference sequence). The V end lost 4 bases, the J end lost 2 bases, and 12 bases lay between the germline ends. This CDR3 is 15 amino acids long. CDR3 sequence (DNA): TGTGCCAGCAGTTCCCACCGGGAAGGCAATCAGCCCCAGCATTTT. Translation: CASSSHREGNQPQHF.

Here the CDR3 reads CASSQPGSGANVLTF. DNA for the CDR3: TGCGCCAGCAGCCAACCGGGGAGTGGGGCCAACGTCCTGACTTTC. The chain carries TRBV4-3 and TRBJ2-6, with D maybe TRBD2 (5 bases). The CDR3 runs 15 residues. The germline V and J ends were trimmed by 2 bases and 3 bases, with 8 bases remaining between them. Germline CDR1 reads LGHNA; CDR2 reads YSLEER.

The chain is built from TRBV14 and TRBJ2-1; D is perhaps TRBD1 (5 bases). This CDR3 spans 16 amino acids. CDR1 is SGHDN, CDR2 FVKESK, per germline. Deletions cut 0 bases from V and 5 bases from J, with 14 bases between. The CDR3 protein is CASSQDLGWGNNEQFF. The CDR3 DNA follows: TGTGCCAGCAGCCAAGATCTCGGGTGGGGCAACAATGAGCAGTTCTTC.

The genes are TRBV6-5 and TRBJ1-4; D may be TRBD1 (5 bases). V was cut by 2 bases and J by 4 bases, with 5 bases left in between. The CDR3 consists of 13 residues. Germline V gives CDR1 MNHEY, CDR2 SVGAGI. The CDR3 spells CASSYDSNEKLFF. CDR3 nucleotides: TGTGCCAGCAGTTACGACAGTAATGAAAAACTGTTTTTT.

J is TRBJ2-5 and V is TRBV6-5; the D gene could be TRBD1 or TRBD2 (5 bases each). V was shortened by 8 bases and J by 5 bases, with 18 bases between the two germline ends. The CDR3 is 14 residues long. Germline V gene data show CDR1 as MNHEY and CDR2 as SVGAGI. The CDR3 loop is CASGGRQGEETQYF. DNA for the CDR3: TGTGCCAGCGGCGGACGCCAAGGGGAGGAGACCCAGTACTTC.

This chain uses TRBV18 with TRBJ2-1, with 12 bases aligning to TRBD2. Germline CDR1 reads KGHSH; CDR2 reads LQKENI. The V and J ends lost 1 base and 0 bases, in that order; junction bases with no gene match: 1. The CDR3 loop spans 17 amino acids. The CDR3 coding sequence is TGTGCCAGCTCACCACGACTAGCGGGAGACTCCTACAATGAGCAGTTCTTC. It specifies CASSPRLAGDSYNEQFF.